Each of the 3 T cell receptor beta chains below was sequenced from the same sample in a study of neurological immune-mediated disorders (dated by TCRdb to between 2018 and 2021). The library was prepared using 5' RACE. Sequencing relied on an Illumina HiSeq 2500. The public reads were quality trimmed at Q25 with fastp and then assembled into clones with MiXCR by TCRdb, keeping productive beta chains. Rows are unified per CDR3 protein, each entry keeping the most common DNA and genes. Present in this sample are 66,000 or so distinct CDR3 sequences, roughly 4.8% of which were seen just once. The top ten constitute 6.9% of the sample. Material: PBMCs. These receptors originate from a man aged 25 to 40 with multiple sclerosis.

This clonotype was observed many times. The chain recombines TRBV4-1 with TRBJ1-1; possible D gene TRBD1, 5 bases. V dropped 1 base and J dropped 5 bases, with 20 bases sitting between them. This CDR3 region has 17 residues. CDR1 is MGHRA and CDR2 is YSYEKL in the germline V gene. The CDR3: CASSQAPAGVKGTEAFF. CDR3 DNA sequence: TGCGCCAGCAGCCAAGCACCTGCGGGGGTAAAGGGGACTGAAGCTTTCTTT.

This clonotype was observed at least ten times. The V gene is TRBV7-7, the J gene TRBJ2-5; 9 nucleotides align to TRBD1. Germline lookup yields CDR1 SSHAT and CDR2 FNYEAQ (reference sequence). The CDR3 length is 15 residues. V was clipped by 5 bases and J by 4 bases; unmatched bases: 8. For the CDR3, the DNA is TGTGCCAGCAGCCGGGGACAGGGAGGTGGAGAGACCCAGTACTTC. Translating gives CASSRGQGGGETQYF. The whole variable domain, remainder taken from reference TRBV7-7 and TRBJ2-5, is GAGVSQSPRYKVTKRGQDVTLRCDPISSHATLYWYQQALGQGPEFLTYFNYEAQPDKSGLPSDRFSAERPEGSISTLTIQRTEQRDSAMYRCASSRGQGGGETQYFGPGTRLLVL.

This clonotype was found many times. Relative to the germline gene, one junction end is altered; a read error may explain this. The J gene is TRBJ2-7, the V gene TRBV15, with TRBD1 matching over 10 bases. This CDR3 region has 15 residues. Germline V gene data show CDR1 as LNHNV and CDR2 as YYDKDF (reference sequence). The chain's CDR3 is CATSRGGQGAYEQYF. For the CDR3, the DNA is TGTGCCACCAGTAGAGGAGGACAGGGGGCCTACGAGCAGTACTTC.